The 30 T cell receptor beta chains in this list originate from one sample, sequenced in a study of T cell repertoires in cytomegalovirus infection. Their target antigens are unknown. In TCRdb, the reads were re-called with MiXCR into one record per CDR3 protein. The sample holds around 570,000 distinct CDR3 sequences, roughly 43% seen once. The starting material was cultured PBMCs, obtained from culture after CMV antigen stimulation. The origin of the receptors is a human donor in good health (CMV status not recorded). Some clones in this sample may be carry-over from other donors' samples.

This clonotype was counted a few times. J is TRBJ1-1 and V is TRBV6-1; D gene ambiguous. This CDR3 is built from 14 residues. V was clipped by 6 bases and J by 1 base, with 12 bases between them. Germline CDR1 reads MNHNS; CDR2 reads SASEGT. CDR3 amino acids: CASRAVLTNTEAFF. Here the CDR3 DNA reads TGTGCCAGCAGGGCGGTCCTCACGAACACTGAAGCTTTCTTT.

This clonotype came up a few times. The V call is TRBV6-1, the J call TRBJ2-1, with 8 bases fitting TRBD1. CDR1 and CDR2 (germline): MNHNS, SASEGT. J lost 6 bases, V lost 6 bases, and 7 bases had no gene match. The CDR3 extends over 14 amino acids. The CDR3 spells CASSRRGQVNEQFF. CDR3 in DNA: TGTGCCAGCAGCCGCAGGGGGCAGGTCAATGAGCAGTTCTTC.

This clonotype was detected a few times. The chain is built from TRBV6-6 and TRBJ2-7; 9 positions match TRBD1. CDR3 length: 13 amino acids. From germline, CDR1 is MNHNY and CDR2 SVGAGI (reference sequence). Trimming cost V 8 bases and J 4 bases; bases outside gene matches: 6. CDR3 coding DNA: TGTGCCAGCTCCCGGACAGGGGATTACGAGCAGTACTTC. This codes for CASSRTGDYEQYF.

This clonotype has a handful of counts. This chain connects TRBV6-6 to TRBJ1-2; a weak D match, TRBD1 (5 bases). Trimming removed 6 bases at V and 2 bases at J, with 16 bases between. This CDR3 spans 15 amino acids. From germline, CDR1 is MNHNY and CDR2 SVGAGI (reference sequence). The CDR3 region has the DNA TGTGCCAGCAGGGACGGGGGTGGGGCGAACTATGGCTACACCTTC. This codes for CASRDGGGANYGYTF.

This clonotype was counted only a few times. The chain is built from TRBV7-2 and TRBJ2-3; 7 bases agree with TRBD1. The germline gives CDR1 SGHTA, CDR2 FQGNSA. The CDR3 covers 13 residues. Unmatched junction bases numbered 6, after V lost 5 bases and J lost 7 bases. CDR3 nucleotide sequence: TGTGCCAGCAGCACGGGACAGACCTATACGCAGTATTTT. It encodes CASSTGQTYTQYF.

In nucleotides, the CDR3 is TGTGCCAGCGGGCGGTTCTTAGCGGGAGGGATGTACGAGCAGTACTTC. It codes for CASGRFLAGGMYEQYF. This chain links TRBV7-2 with TRBJ2-7; 11 nucleotides agree with TRBD2. Germline-derived CDR1 and CDR2 are SGHTA and FQGNSA. This CDR3 contains 16 residues. V lost 8 bases, J lost 4 bases, and 13 bases stayed unmatched.

This clonotype was recorded once. Since the CDR3 does not end with the conserved phenylalanine or tryptophan, this likely comes from a read error. The chain combines TRBV12-3 or TRBV12-4 with TRBJ2-1; the match to TRBD1 covers 8 bases. V lost 7 bases and J lost 3; bases outside the gene matches: 5. The CDR3 loop spans 14 amino acids. CDR3 nucleotide sequence: TGTGCCAGCACCGTTGGACAGGGCTACAATGAGCAGTTCTCC. Translated: CASTVGQGYNEQFS.

The gene calls are TRBV24-1 and TRBJ2-6, with TRBD1 matching 7 bases. Germline V lookup: CDR1 KGHDR, CDR2 SFDVKD. V was pared by 9 bases and J by 1 base, with 8 bases of the junction left unmatched. This CDR3 has 16 amino acids. Here the CDR3 reads CATGTGESSGANVLTF. In nucleotides, the CDR3 is TGTGCCACCGGCACAGGGGAATCATCTGGGGCCAACGTCCTGACTTTC.

The V gene is TRBV7-7, the J gene TRBJ2-6; D gene ambiguous. Trimming left V 7 bases short and J 4 bases short, with 8 bases between. The CDR3 extends over 13 amino acids. Germline assignment: CDR1 SSHAT and CDR2 FNYEAQ (reference sequence). CDR3 protein: CASIPGGANVLTF. CDR3 sequence (DNA): TGTGCCAGCATCCCCGGCGGGGCCAACGTCCTGACTTTC.

The V call is TRBV6-1, the J call TRBJ1-1; D unresolved. This CDR3 is built from 13 residues. Germline CDR1 and CDR2: MNHNS and SASEGT. Trimming took 4 bases from V and 2 from J, leaving 8 bases between them. The DNA of the CDR3 is TGTGCCAGCAGTGCAGCATTCAACACTGAAGCTTTCTTT. Translation gives CASSAAFNTEAFF.

By share of the sample, this clonotype is medium-sized (0.01 to 0.1%). The rearrangement uses TRBV7-2 and TRBJ2-2, with 7 bases lining up with TRBD2. J was trimmed by 7 bases and V by 5 bases; bases with no gene match: 7. Germline CDR1 is SGHTA and CDR2 is FQGNSA. CDR3 length equals 14 residues. The CDR3 DNA reads as TGTGCCAGCAGCCAATTCGCTAGCGGCGGGGAGCTGTTTTTT. Residues: CASSQFASGGELFF.

The V and J genes are TRBV27 and TRBJ2-3, with a weak D call TRBD2 (6 bases). The germline V gene has CDR1 MNHEY and CDR2 SMNVEV (reference sequence). Between the trimmed V and J ends, which lost 7 bases and 2 bases, there was a span of 16 bases. The CDR3 has 15 residues. The CDR3 DNA sequence: TGTGCCAGCACCTCCCGGGGGAGGCCCACAGATACGCAGTATTTT. As protein: CASTSRGRPTDTQYF.

This clonotype was counted a few times. The genes are TRBV12-3 or TRBV12-4 and TRBJ1-4, with a possible D match to TRBD1 (6 bases). V lost 5 bases to trimming and J lost 5 bases, with 15 bases between them. The CDR3 covers 15 residues. CDR3 nucleotide sequence: TGTGCCAGCAGTCTCATGGGACAACCCAATGAAAAACTGTTTTTT. This gives the protein CASSLMGQPNEKLFF.

In DNA, the CDR3 is TGTGCCAGCAGTTTGACGGCAGATAGCATTCAGTACTTC. Protein product: CASSLTADSIQYF. The J gene is TRBJ2-4, the V gene TRBV27; unclear D gene. Per the germline V gene, CDR1 is MNHEY and CDR2 is SMNVEV (reference sequence). This CDR3 has 13 amino acids. Trimming took off 3 bases at V and 9 bases at J, with 12 bases between the two ends.

This clonotype appeared a few times. This sequence joins TRBV6-5 and TRBJ1-1; D gene unclear. Germline values: CDR1 MNHEY, CDR2 SVGAGI. The CDR3 is 14 amino acids. The ends were cut back, 2 bases at V and 0 bases at J, with 7 bases in the middle. The CDR3 nucleotides are TGTGCCAGCAGTTACGACCGGTTGAACACTGAAGCTTTCTTT. This encodes CASSYDRLNTEAFF.

This clonotype was observed a few times. The chain carries TRBV6-2 or TRBV6-3 and TRBJ2-5; 10 nucleotides match TRBD2. Per the germline V gene, CDR1 is MNHEY and CDR2 is SVGEGT. V shed 7 bases, J shed 0 bases, and the junction held 17 bases outside the gene matches. This CDR3 region has 19 residues. CDR3 sequence reads: CASTPGGVAGGIYQETQYF. CDR3 nucleotide sequence: TGTGCCAGCACTCCTGGAGGCGTAGCGGGAGGTATCTACCAAGAGACCCAGTACTTC.

The table lists this clonotype with many counts. The chain employs TRBV10-3 and TRBJ2-5, with D perhaps TRBD2 (5 bases). Deletions cut 1 base from V and 2 bases from J, with 11 bases between. CDR3 size: 15 residues. Germline values: CDR1 ENHRY, CDR2 SYGVKD. CDR3 coding DNA: TGTGCCATCAGTGAGTTTCTTCGGGAACAAGAGACCCAGTACTTC. This gives the protein CAISEFLREQETQYF.

The sample holds a few counts of this clonotype. This chain links TRBV7-2 with TRBJ2-3, with no clear D. In germline, CDR1 is SGHTA, CDR2 FQGNSA. V lost 7 bases to trimming and J lost 5 bases, with 10 bases between them. The CDR3 is 12 residues long. The CDR3: CASTQTGDTQYF. The DNA of the CDR3 is TGTGCCAGCACCCAAACGGGAGATACGCAGTATTTT.

The V and J genes are TRBV19 and TRBJ2-5; a possible D gene is TRBD2 (5 bases). V gave up 5 bases and J gave up 5 bases, with 18 bases separating them. The CDR3 spans 15 residues. The germline CDR1 and CDR2 sequences are LNHDA and SQIVND (reference sequence). CDR3 residues: CASSSGVILWETQYF. The CDR3 DNA follows: TGTGCCAGTAGTTCCGGGGTAATCCTCTGGGAGACCCAGTACTTC.

The sample holds a few counts of this clonotype. The rearrangement joins TRBV7-9 to TRBJ2-1; D is perhaps TRBD1 (6 bases). The CDR3 contains 13 residues. Germline V gene lookup returns CDR1 SEHNR and CDR2 FQNEAQ (reference sequence). The V end lost 5 bases, the J end lost 9 bases, and 14 bases lay between the germline ends. The CDR3 DNA reads TGTGCCAGCAGCCCGCCAGGGGTTGGTGAGCAGTTCTTC. Protein product: CASSPPGVGEQFF.

The chain links TRBV5-4 to TRBJ1-5, with TRBD1 identical over 8 bases. The ends lost 1 base at V and 5 bases at J; junction bases unmatched: 11. Per the germline V gene, CDR1 is SGHNT and CDR2 is YYREEE (reference sequence). The CDR3 extends over 17 amino acids. The CDR3 DNA reads as TGTGCCAGCAGCTTGAGTGTTCCCAGGGGGCGTTATCAGCCCCAGCATTTT. Its translation: CASSLSVPRGRYQPQHF.

This clonotype was seen more than once but under ten times. The rearrangement joins TRBV27 to TRBJ1-1; 8 nucleotides match TRBD1. J was trimmed by 7 bases and V by 8 bases; bases with no gene match: 6. Germline CDR1 MNHEY, CDR2 SMNVEV (reference sequence). CDR3 length: 12 residues. The CDR3 protein is CASGRGRLEAFF. As DNA, the CDR3 is TGTGCCAGCGGCAGGGGGCGGCTTGAAGCTTTCTTT.

The chain employs TRBV7-6 and TRBJ2-7; D unclear. The CDR3 contains 17 residues. Germline loops: CDR1 SGHVS, CDR2 FNYEAQ. Between the trimmed V and J ends, which lost 5 bases and 2 bases, there was a span of 22 bases. The CDR3 is CASSTPPYQGWPYEQYF. For the CDR3, the DNA is TGTGCCAGCAGCACTCCTCCCTATCAAGGTTGGCCCTACGAGCAGTACTTC.

This sequence joins TRBV12-3 or TRBV12-4 and TRBJ2-5, with 9 bases that match TRBD1. The length of the CDR3 is 19 residues. The junction had 15 bases not matched to a gene; V was cut back by 2 bases and J by 2 bases. In DNA, the CDR3 is TGTGCCAGCAGTTTACTCGTTGGGACAGGGAGAGGGGGGCAAGAGACCCAGTACTTC. Its translation: CASSLLVGTGRGGQETQYF.

J is TRBJ2-1 and V is TRBV19; TRBD1 matches at 9 bases. V shed 4 bases and J 2 bases; nucleotides not matched to a gene: 6. The CDR3 is 16 residues long. CDR1 LNHDA and CDR2 SQIVND come from the germline V gene (reference sequence). CDR3 sequence (DNA): TGTGCCAGTAGTACAGCGGGACAGGGAACCTACAATGAGCAGTTCTTC. This sequence encodes CASSTAGQGTYNEQFF. Complete variable domain (other parts from reference TRBV19 and TRBJ2-1): DGGITQSPKYLFRKEGQNVTLSCEQNLNHDAMYWYRQDPGQGLRLIYYSQIVNDFQKGDIAEGYSVSREKKESFPLTVTSAQKNPTAFYLCASSTAGQGTYNEQFFGPGTRLTVL.

There are a few counts of this clonotype. This chain joins TRBV7-2 and TRBJ2-7; 8 positions agree with TRBD2. Per germline, CDR1 SGHTA and CDR2 FQGNSA. V trimming: 5 bases; J trimming: 2 bases; junction bases outside the gene matches: 5. The CDR3 length is 14 residues. The CDR3 loop is CASSNREGPYEQYF. CDR3 nucleotides: TGTGCCAGCAGCAACCGGGAGGGCCCCTACGAGCAGTACTTC.

V usage is TRBV28 and J usage is TRBJ1-5; a weak D match, TRBD1 (5 bases). V dropped 5 bases and J dropped 0 bases, with 11 bases sitting between them. CDR3 length equals 15 residues. From germline, CDR1 is MDHEN and CDR2 SYDVKM. CDR3 region: CASSTQGYSNQPQHF. As DNA, the CDR3 is TGTGCCAGCAGTACTCAGGGATATAGCAATCAGCCCCAGCATTTT.

This clonotype appeared a few times. The V call is TRBV10-3, the J call TRBJ2-7; D could derive from TRBD1 or TRBD2 (5 bases each). Trimming stripped 0 bases from V and 1 base from J, with 7 bases between. The CDR3 loop spans 14 amino acids. Looked up from germline, CDR1 is ENHRY and CDR2 is SYGVKD. The CDR3 DNA reads TGTGCCATCAGTGAGTCGGGACGTTCCTACGAGCAGTACTTC. This gives the protein CAISESGRSYEQYF.

V usage is TRBV24-1 and J usage is TRBJ2-7, with D perhaps TRBD1 (6 bases). Germline assignment: CDR1 KGHDR and CDR2 SFDVKD. The CDR3 has 13 residues. Deletions cut 5 bases from V and 0 bases from J, with 7 bases between. Here the CDR3 reads CATSGTDSYEQYF. CDR3 coding DNA: TGTGCCACCAGTGGGACAGACTCCTACGAGCAGTACTTC.

This clonotype was seen a single time. The chain links TRBV19 to TRBJ2-7, with D possibly matching TRBD2 (6 bases). With 1 base removed from V and 7 bases from J, the gap between germline ends came to 17 bases. Germline CDR1 and CDR2: LNHDA and SQIVND (reference sequence). The CDR3 has 15 residues. The chain's CDR3 is CASSIGLSGLREQYF. DNA of the CDR3: TGTGCCAGTAGTATAGGACTGAGCGGGCTTAGGGAGCAGTACTTC.